The present T cell receptor beta chain was sequenced within a study of shared clonotypes between healthy human individuals. Study in general: With ages of 18 to 49, the donors were a couple of women and a few men. General study findings and limits: An effect of sequencing depth on clonotype sharing among donors was expected.

A note on this clone: Its matching antigen is unknown.

HIV-negative, healthy adults without recent acute infections or vaccinations were the donors. Deep level was the assay's run setting. Data came from immunoSEQ multiplex PCR; TCRdb stores just in-frame clones and leaves some out. The data contain over a million clones, approximately 98% of them seen just once; the ten biggest clones take up approximately 0.44%. CDR1 MDHEN and CDR2 SYDVKM come from the germline V gene. V was trimmed by 5 bases and J by 6 bases, leaving 17 bases between them. The CDR3 length is 15 residues. The sample taken for sequencing was naive CD4+ T cells sorted from blood. Subset here: CD45RA+ positively selected. The V gene is TRBV28, the J gene TRBJ1-5; D may be TRBD1 (5 bases). This TCR was recovered from a man aged 25-45 years in good health. The CDR3 region has the DNA TGTGCCAGCAGTCCACCAAGGGGAGAGACTCAGCCCCAGCATTTT. This encodes CASSPPRGETQPQHF.